One T cell receptor (beta chain) is described in this entry. Its specificity is not known. This entry is derived from a study of graft-versus-host responses after intestinal transplantation. Study as a whole: Transplantation in recipients was multivisceral, liver-intestinal, or isolated intestinal. Every recipient underwent anti-thymocyte globulin induction, then tacrolimus and steroids for approximately 3 years.

Repertoires were generated with immunoSEQ multiplex PCR, while TCRdb's copy carries only in-frame clones and drops some. The data show about 88,000 clones, roughly 93% seen once. The V end was cut by 4 bases, the J end by 4 bases, with 19 bases between. Germline V gene sequence: CDR1 LNHDA, CDR2 SQIVND (reference sequence). This CDR3 is 16 amino acids long. The starting material was unstimulated CD4+ T cells sorted from spleen or lymph node cells, obtained before transplant. The sequence came from a human donor who was the organ donor for an intestinal transplant. V usage is TRBV19 and J usage is TRBJ1-2; D not resolved. The CDR3 coding sequence is TGTGCCAGTAGTAAACGTAAAGATGCCGGGAGCTATGGCTACACCTTC. Residues: CASSKRKDAGSYGYTF.